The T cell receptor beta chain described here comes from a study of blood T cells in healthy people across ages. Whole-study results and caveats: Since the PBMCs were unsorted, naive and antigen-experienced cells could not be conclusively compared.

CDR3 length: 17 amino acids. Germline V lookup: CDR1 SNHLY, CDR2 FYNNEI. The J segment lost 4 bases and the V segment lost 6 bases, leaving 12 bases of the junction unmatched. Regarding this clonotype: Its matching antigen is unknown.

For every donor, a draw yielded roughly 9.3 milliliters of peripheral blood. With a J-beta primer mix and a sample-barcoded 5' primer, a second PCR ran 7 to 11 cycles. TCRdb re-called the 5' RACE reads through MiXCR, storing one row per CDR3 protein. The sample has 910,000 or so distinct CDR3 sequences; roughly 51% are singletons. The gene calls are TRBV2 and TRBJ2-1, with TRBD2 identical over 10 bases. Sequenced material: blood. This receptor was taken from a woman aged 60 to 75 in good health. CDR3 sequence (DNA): TGTGCCAGCAGGAAGGGGGTAGCGGGAGGCGGATACAATGAGCAGTTCTTC. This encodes CASRKGVAGGGYNEQFF.